This is a list of T cell receptor beta chains from one sample in a study of blood T cells in healthy people across ages. TCRdb used MiXCR to reprocess the 5' RACE reads, holding one entry per CDR3 protein. The sample shows 1.5 million or so distinct CDR3 sequences, roughly two fifths of them seen only once. Sequenced input: blood. These receptors were obtained from a young woman in good health. Each CDR3 is given with its conserved first and last residue. D genes are given only for firm matches. Some rows have no size entry. The others give once, few or many, or a class for an expanded clone.

v_gene: TRBV5-1; abundance: .; d_gene: TRBD1; len: 17; j_gene: TRBJ2-7; CDR3nt: TGCGCCAGCAATGAACGTACCGGGACAGAAAGCTACAATGAGCAGTACTTC; CDR3aa: CASNERTGTESYNEQYF
v_gene: TRBV20-1; abundance: few; d_gene: .; len: 14; j_gene: TRBJ2-5; CDR3nt: TGCAGTGCTAGCGCTCCGGGACGTCAAGAGACCCAGTACTTC; CDR3aa: CSASAPGRQETQYF
v_gene: TRBV4-1; abundance: many; d_gene: .; len: 15; j_gene: TRBJ2-3; CDR3nt: TGCGCCAGCAGCCAAGCTAGACGTAGTACAGATACGCAGTATTTT; CDR3aa: CASSQARRSTDTQYF
v_gene: TRBV9; abundance: .; d_gene: TRBD2; len: 16; j_gene: TRBJ2-3; CDR3nt: TGTGCCAGCAGCGTAGCAGGTGGCGGGGGGCTAGATACGCAGTATTTT; CDR3aa: CASSVAGGGGLDTQYF
v_gene: TRBV20-1; abundance: .; d_gene: .; len: 15; j_gene: TRBJ2-4; CDR3nt: TGCAGTGCGGAGGAGATTAGGGGGTCCTCATCCATTCAGTACTTC; CDR3aa: CSAEEIRGSSSIQYF
v_gene: TRBV7-2; abundance: .; d_gene: .; len: 18; j_gene: TRBJ2-4; CDR3nt: TGTGCCAGCAGCCTAAGGTCGGGGTCCCGCTTAGCCAAAAGCATTCAGTACTTC; CDR3aa: CASSLRSGSRLAKSIQYF
v_gene: TRBV12-5; abundance: .; d_gene: .; len: 17; j_gene: TRBJ1-2; CDR3nt: TGTGCTAGTGGTTTGGTACAGGCAGCTATCCCAAACTATGGCTACACCTTC; CDR3aa: CASGLVQAAIPNYGYTF
v_gene: TRBV5-1; abundance: .; d_gene: TRBD2; len: 16; j_gene: TRBJ2-5; CDR3nt: TGCGCCAGCAGCTTACTATTTAGCGGGAGTGGAGAGACCCAGTACTTC; CDR3aa: CASSLLFSGSGETQYF
v_gene: TRBV28; abundance: .; d_gene: TRBD2; len: 19; j_gene: TRBJ2-7; CDR3nt: TGTGCCAGCAGTTTAGGGAGGGCTTCTACCGGGGCCATCTCCTACGAGCAGTACTTC; CDR3aa: CASSLGRASTGAISYEQYF
v_gene: TRBV19; abundance: once; d_gene: .; len: 15; j_gene: TRBJ1-5; CDR3nt: TGTGCCAGTAGTATAGATAGGGACAGCAATCAGCCCCAGCATTTT; CDR3aa: CASSIDRDSNQPQHF
v_gene: TRBV6-2/TRBV6-3; abundance: few; d_gene: .; len: 17; j_gene: TRBJ2-6; CDR3nt: TGTGCCAGCAGTGACGGGGGCAGCTACTCTGGGGCCAACGTCCTGACTTTC; CDR3aa: CASSDGGSYSGANVLTF
v_gene: TRBV27; abundance: .; d_gene: .; len: 17; j_gene: TRBJ1-1; CDR3nt: TGTGCCAGCAGTTTTATCGGGTTCGGGCTGGGACACACTGAAGCTTTCTTT; CDR3aa: CASSFIGFGLGHTEAFF
v_gene: TRBV27; abundance: .; d_gene: .; len: 16; j_gene: TRBJ2-2; CDR3nt: TGTGCCAGCAGTTTTCGGGACACCCCGAACACCGGGGAGCTGTTTTTT; CDR3aa: CASSFRDTPNTGELFF
v_gene: TRBV12-3/TRBV12-4; abundance: .; d_gene: .; len: 14; j_gene: TRBJ2-5; CDR3nt: TGTGCCAGCAGTTTAAATCACGGTCCCTATGAGCAGTACTTC; CDR3aa: CASSLNHGPYEQYF
v_gene: TRBV7-2; abundance: .; d_gene: TRBD2; len: 17; j_gene: TRBJ2-1; CDR3nt: TGTGCCAGCAGCTTAGATCTGCGGGAGGGCATACTAAAAGAGCAGTTCTTC; CDR3aa: CASSLDLREGILKEQFF
v_gene: TRBV4-3; abundance: few; d_gene: .; len: 15; j_gene: TRBJ2-7; CDR3nt: TGCGCCAGCAGCCAATTCGTTGCGGGAACCTACGAGCAGTACTTC; CDR3aa: CASSQFVAGTYEQYF
v_gene: TRBV28; abundance: .; d_gene: .; len: 12; j_gene: TRBJ1-1; CDR3nt: TGTGCCAGCAGCCCCTCGGGCGGTGAAGCTTTCTTT; CDR3aa: CASSPSGGEAFF
v_gene: TRBV12-3/TRBV12-4; abundance: .; d_gene: TRBD2; len: 16; j_gene: TRBJ2-3; CDR3nt: TGTGCCAGCAGTCCAAGGGCGGGCGGGAGAGGAGATACGCAGTATTTT; CDR3aa: CASSPRAGGRGDTQYF
v_gene: TRBV4-1; abundance: .; d_gene: .; len: 16; j_gene: TRBJ2-7; CDR3nt: TGCGCCAGCAGCCAAGATACCAGAAAGACTACCTACGAGCAGTACTTC; CDR3aa: CASSQDTRKTTYEQYF
v_gene: TRBV7-6; abundance: few; d_gene: .; len: 13; j_gene: TRBJ2-7; CDR3nt: TGTGCCAGCAGCACCACAGGGTTCGACGAGCAGTACTTC; CDR3aa: CASSTTGFDEQYF
v_gene: TRBV20-1; abundance: .; d_gene: TRBD1; len: 14; j_gene: TRBJ2-5; CDR3nt: TGCAGTGCTAGAGATAGGTCAGGGGGAGAGACCCAGTACTTC; CDR3aa: CSARDRSGGETQYF
v_gene: TRBV20-1; abundance: .; d_gene: .; len: 15; j_gene: TRBJ2-2; CDR3nt: TGCAGTGCTAGAGCCCCGAGGGAGAACACCGGGGAGCTGTTTTTT; CDR3aa: CSARAPRENTGELFF
v_gene: TRBV12-3/TRBV12-4; abundance: few; d_gene: .; len: 18; j_gene: TRBJ2-2; CDR3nt: TGTGCCAGCAGTTGGAGTGATAGGCTCCTAACAAGTACCGGGGAGCTGTTTTTT; CDR3aa: CASSWSDRLLTSTGELFF
v_gene: TRBV10-3; abundance: few; d_gene: .; len: 14; j_gene: TRBJ1-1; CDR3nt: TGTGCCATCAGTGGGGCCAGGGGGAACACTGAAGCTTTCTTT; CDR3aa: CAISGARGNTEAFF
v_gene: TRBV4-1; abundance: .; d_gene: TRBD1; len: 16; j_gene: TRBJ1-2; CDR3nt: TGCGCCAGCAGCCAACCTACAGGGGGAAGGGGCTATGGCTACACCTTC; CDR3aa: CASSQPTGGRGYGYTF
v_gene: TRBV20-1; abundance: once; d_gene: .; len: 12; j_gene: TRBJ2-3; CDR3nt: TGCAGTGCTGACCGGGAGTTCGATACGCAGTATTTT; CDR3aa: CSADREFDTQYF
v_gene: TRBV7-9; abundance: few; d_gene: .; len: 14; j_gene: TRBJ2-3; CDR3nt: TGTGCCAGCACTTCCGGAGGCGGCACAGATACGCAGTATTTT; CDR3aa: CASTSGGGTDTQYF
v_gene: TRBV29-1; abundance: .; d_gene: TRBD1; len: 15; j_gene: TRBJ2-3; CDR3nt: TGCAGCGTTGAAGCCGGGACAGGGAGGACAGATACGCAGTATTTT; CDR3aa: CSVEAGTGRTDTQYF
v_gene: TRBV12-3/TRBV12-4; abundance: .; d_gene: TRBD1; len: 14; j_gene: TRBJ1-2; CDR3nt: TGTGCCGGTTCTAGGGCAGGGGGTAACTATGGCTACACCTTC; CDR3aa: CAGSRAGGNYGYTF
v_gene: TRBV24-1; abundance: .; d_gene: .; len: 16; j_gene: TRBJ1-2; CDR3nt: TGTGCCACCAGTGACCCCCTTAGGGGAGCTGGCTATGGCTACACCTTC; CDR3aa: CATSDPLRGAGYGYTF
v_gene: TRBV7-2; abundance: many; d_gene: TRBD1; len: 15; j_gene: TRBJ2-1; CDR3nt: TGTGCCAGCAGCATCAGACAGGGGCGTTACAATGAGCAGTTCTTC; CDR3aa: CASSIRQGRYNEQFF
v_gene: TRBV20-1; abundance: few; d_gene: TRBD1; len: 13; j_gene: TRBJ2-5; CDR3nt: TGCAGTGCGAATGACAGGGTCCAAGAGACCCAGTACTTC; CDR3aa: CSANDRVQETQYF
v_gene: TRBV4-3; abundance: .; d_gene: TRBD2; len: 17; j_gene: TRBJ2-3; CDR3nt: TGCGCCAGCAGCCGCGGGGGGTCCGGGAGAGCGTGGGATACGCAGTATTTT; CDR3aa: CASSRGGSGRAWDTQYF
v_gene: TRBV12-3/TRBV12-4; abundance: .; d_gene: .; len: 14; j_gene: TRBJ2-7; CDR3nt: TGTGCCAGCAGACGAAGCAGGGCCTACAATGAGCAGTACTTC; CDR3aa: CASRRSRAYNEQYF
v_gene: TRBV12-3/TRBV12-4; abundance: few; d_gene: TRBD2; len: 14; j_gene: TRBJ2-1; CDR3nt: TGTGCCAGCAGTTTTGGCGGGGGGGGCAATGAGCAGTTCTTC; CDR3aa: CASSFGGGGNEQFF
v_gene: TRBV4-1; abundance: .; d_gene: .; len: 14; j_gene: TRBJ1-5; CDR3nt: TGCGCCAGCAGCTCTACAGGGTGGAATCAGCCCCAGCATTTT; CDR3aa: CASSSTGWNQPQHF
v_gene: TRBV7-2; abundance: .; d_gene: .; len: 17; j_gene: TRBJ2-7; CDR3nt: TGTGCCAGCAGCTTAGGGTGGGGGGACAGCTCCCCCTACGAGCAGTACTTC; CDR3aa: CASSLGWGDSSPYEQYF
v_gene: TRBV20-1; abundance: .; d_gene: TRBD1; len: 16; j_gene: TRBJ1-5; CDR3nt: TGCAGTGCTATGCACCAACAGGGGGCGCGTAATCAGCCCCAGCATTTT; CDR3aa: CSAMHQQGARNQPQHF
v_gene: TRBV2; abundance: .; d_gene: TRBD2; len: 16; j_gene: TRBJ2-5; CDR3nt: TGTGCCAGCAGGGCGGGACTAGCGGGATTCCAAGAGACCCAGTACTTC; CDR3aa: CASRAGLAGFQETQYF
v_gene: TRBV29-1; abundance: many; d_gene: .; len: 13; j_gene: TRBJ2-3; CDR3nt: TGCAGCGTTGCCGGGCAGAACACAGATACGCAGTATTTT; CDR3aa: CSVAGQNTDTQYF
v_gene: TRBV5-4; abundance: few; d_gene: .; len: 13; j_gene: TRBJ1-2; CDR3nt: TGTGCCAGCAGCTTGGCCCCCGGGCGGGGCTACACCTTC; CDR3aa: CASSLAPGRGYTF
v_gene: TRBV12-3/TRBV12-4; abundance: .; d_gene: .; len: 15; j_gene: TRBJ1-4; CDR3nt: TGTGCCAGCAGTCCCCGCCGGACCTCTAATGAAAAACTGTTTTTT; CDR3aa: CASSPRRTSNEKLFF
v_gene: TRBV12-3/TRBV12-4; abundance: few; d_gene: .; len: 13; j_gene: TRBJ1-1; CDR3nt: TGTGCCGCCAGCAGGTCGGTGAACACTGAAGCTTTCTTT; CDR3aa: CAASRSVNTEAFF
v_gene: TRBV20-1; abundance: .; d_gene: .; len: 13; j_gene: TRBJ1-1; CDR3nt: TGCAGTGCTAGAGAGGACCAGAACACTGAAGCTTTCTTT; CDR3aa: CSAREDQNTEAFF
v_gene: TRBV5-6; abundance: few; d_gene: .; len: 13; j_gene: TRBJ1-2; CDR3nt: TGTGCCAGCAGGTCGCTTGAAGCCTATGGCTACACCTTC; CDR3aa: CASRSLEAYGYTF